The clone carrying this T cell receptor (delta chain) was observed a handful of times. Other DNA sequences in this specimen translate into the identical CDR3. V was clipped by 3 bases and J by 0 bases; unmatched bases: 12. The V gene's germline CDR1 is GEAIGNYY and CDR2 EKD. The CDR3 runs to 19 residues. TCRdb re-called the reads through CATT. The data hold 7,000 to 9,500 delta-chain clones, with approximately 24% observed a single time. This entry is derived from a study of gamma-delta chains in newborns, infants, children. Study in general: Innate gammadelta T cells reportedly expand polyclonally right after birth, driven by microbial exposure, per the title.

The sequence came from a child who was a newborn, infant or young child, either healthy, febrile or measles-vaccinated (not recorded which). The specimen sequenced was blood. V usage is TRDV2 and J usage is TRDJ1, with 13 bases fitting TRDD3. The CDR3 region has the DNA TGTGCCTGTGACTCACTACTGGGGGATACGCAAAGGTACACCGATAAACTCATCTTT. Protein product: CACDSLLGDTQRYTDKLIF.